The 9 T cell receptor beta chains below all came from one sample that was sequenced in a study of shared clonotypes between healthy human individuals. Some clones are missing from TCRdb's copy, which holds only in-frame ones; the method was immunoSEQ multiplex PCR. The repertoire holds millions of clones, with more than 85% as singletons. Sequencing used naive CD4+ T cells from PBMCs. Subset specified: CD45RA+ positively selected. The receptors originated from a man between 18 and 35 years old in good health. Some clones in this sample may be carry-over from other donors' samples.

The chain links TRBV5-1 to TRBJ2-1, with 10 nucleotides matching TRBD2. The CDR3 has 17 residues. Germline V gene sequence: CDR1 SGHRS, CDR2 YFSETQ. The J segment lost 6 bases and the V segment lost 5 bases, leaving 14 bases of the junction unmatched. The DNA of the CDR3 is TGCGCCAGCAGGGAAAACCCTCTAGCGGGAGTCGGCAATGAGCAGTTCTTC. Protein product: CASRENPLAGVGNEQFF.

The chain is built from TRBV29-1 and TRBJ2-3; the D gene could be TRBD1 or TRBD2 (5 bases each). V was trimmed by 7 bases and J by 0 bases, leaving 8 bases between them. CDR1 and CDR2 from the germline V gene are SQVTM and ANQGSEA. There are 12 residues in the CDR3. CDR3: CSAWDSTDTQYF. CDR3 in DNA: TGCAGCGCCTGGGACAGCACAGATACGCAGTATTTT.

The chain employs TRBV20-1 and TRBJ2-7; tentatively, D is TRBD1 (5 bases). Germline V gene lookup returns CDR1 DFQATT and CDR2 SNEGSKA (reference sequence). Between the trimmed V and J ends, which lost 6 bases and 5 bases, there was a span of 11 bases. The length of the CDR3 is 11 residues. The CDR3 DNA sequence: TGCAGTGCGGAAGGGGTCAACGAGCAGTACTTC. This sequence encodes CSAEGVNEQYF.

This rearrangement joins TRBV9 to TRBJ2-1, with a possible D match to TRBD2 (5 bases). V dropped 3 bases and J dropped 3 bases, with 10 bases sitting between them. Germline CDR1 is SGDLS and CDR2 is YYNGEE. The CDR3 totals 14 residues. CDR3 sequence (DNA): TGTGCCAGCAGCGCGGACGGGATCTACAATGAGCAGTTCTTC. Its translation is CASSADGIYNEQFF.

As to this clone: Other nucleotide sequences in the sample specify the same CDR3. The rearrangement joins TRBV12-5 to TRBJ2-3; D ambiguous. The V gene's germline CDR1 is LGHNT and CDR2 FRNRAP. The CDR3 has 13 amino acids. V lost 1 base to trimming and J lost 4 bases, with 6 bases between them. The DNA for the CDR3 is TGTGCTAGTGGTTTGGACGGACCAGATACGCAGTATTTT. Translation: CASGLDGPDTQYF.

The V call is TRBV5-6, the J call TRBJ2-3; 7 nucleotides line up with TRBD1. With 5 bases clipped from V and 2 bases from J, the junction kept 11 bases outside the gene matches. Germline CDR1 is SGHDT and CDR2 is YYEEEE. This CDR3 has 16 residues. CDR3 sequence: CASRLTYRGHTDTQYF. The CDR3 nucleotides are TGTGCCAGCAGACTAACGTACAGGGGACACACAGATACGCAGTATTTT.

V and J are TRBV28 and TRBJ1-1; the D is unclear. Germline loops: CDR1 MDHEN, CDR2 SYDVKM. The CDR3 loop spans 17 amino acids. V was trimmed by 7 bases and J by 0 bases, leaving 21 bases between them. This chain's CDR3 is CASNDPRRAKMNTEAFF. CDR3 DNA sequence: TGTGCCAGCAACGACCCACGGCGGGCCAAGATGAACACTGAAGCTTTCTTT.

The chain combines TRBV5-1 with TRBJ2-1; 12 bases match TRBD1. The ends lost 4 bases at V and 10 bases at J; junction bases unmatched: 9. The CDR3 is made up of 15 amino acids. Germline lookup yields CDR1 SGHRS and CDR2 YFSETQ. The CDR3 DNA reads as TGCGCCAGCAGCCCCCGGGACAGGGGGCAAGACGAGCAGTTCTTC. This gives the protein CASSPRDRGQDEQFF.

The chain carries TRBV5-1 and TRBJ2-7; 7 bases align to TRBD1. The CDR3 spans 14 residues. Germline lookup yields CDR1 SGHRS and CDR2 YFSETQ. V dropped 4 bases and J dropped 2; count of bases not matched to a gene: 6. The CDR3 loop reads CASSVDRETYEQYF. CDR3 DNA sequence: TGCGCCAGCAGCGTAGACAGGGAGACCTACGAGCAGTACTTC.